This T cell receptor beta chain derives from a study of T cell responses to AZD1222 COVID-19 vaccine. Regarding the study as a whole: Donors were chiefly white British, with a greater number of females, and clonal diversity was perhaps underestimated. The study identified only five or six AZD1222 recipients as seropositive at baseline.

The table came from immunoSEQ multiplex PCR; TCRdb's copy has only in-frame clones and leaves some out. Seen here are over 150,000 clones, roughly nine tenths observed once, and the top ten hold about 5.5%. The CDR3 extends over 14 amino acids. Germline V gene lookup returns CDR1 MNHNY and CDR2 SVGAGI (reference sequence). V was clipped by 7 bases and J by 3 bases, with 16 bases between them. About this clone itself: Its antigen is not identified.

The rearrangement uses TRBV6-6 and TRBJ2-7; D gene uncertain. This TCR was recovered from an adult in good health. This specimen was peripheral blood, taken on day 0 of MenACWY control vaccination. The chain's CDR3 is CASTVGVGFYEQYF. The DNA of the CDR3 is TGTGCCAGCACCGTGGGTGTAGGCTTCTACGAGCAGTACTTC.